A single TCR beta chain is shown here with its context. 13 Jbeta primers and 60 Vbeta primers were used for the PCR. Data came from immunoSEQ multiplex PCR; TCRdb stores just in-frame clones and leaves some out. The table has some 130,000 clones, about three quarters seen once. Participants comprised healthy donors of bone marrow. The CDR3 spans 12 residues. The V end lost 5 bases, the J end lost 2 bases, and 5 bases lay between the germline ends. CDR1 is SGHNT, CDR2 YENEEA, per germline. The data derive from a study of cytomegalovirus exposure and HLA in healthy donors. The chain uses TRBV11-3 and TRBJ2-3; the D is unclear. Sequenced sample: PBMCs. This TCR was sampled from a woman aged 40 to 50 in good health and CMV-seronegative. CDR3 in amino acids: CASSGATDTQYF. CDR3 DNA: TGTGCCAGCAGCGGAGCCACAGATACGCAGTATTTT.